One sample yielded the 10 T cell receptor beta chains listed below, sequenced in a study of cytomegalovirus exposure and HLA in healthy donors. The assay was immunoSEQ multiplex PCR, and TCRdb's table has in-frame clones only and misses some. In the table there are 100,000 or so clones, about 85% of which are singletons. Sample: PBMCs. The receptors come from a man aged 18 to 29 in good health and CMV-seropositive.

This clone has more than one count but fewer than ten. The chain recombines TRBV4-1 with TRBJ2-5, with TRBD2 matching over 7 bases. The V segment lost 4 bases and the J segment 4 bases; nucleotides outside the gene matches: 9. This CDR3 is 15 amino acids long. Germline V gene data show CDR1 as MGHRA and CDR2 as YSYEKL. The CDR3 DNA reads TGCGCCAGCAGCCGGACCCCGGGGGGTGGAGAGACCCAGTACTTC. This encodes CASSRTPGGGETQYF.

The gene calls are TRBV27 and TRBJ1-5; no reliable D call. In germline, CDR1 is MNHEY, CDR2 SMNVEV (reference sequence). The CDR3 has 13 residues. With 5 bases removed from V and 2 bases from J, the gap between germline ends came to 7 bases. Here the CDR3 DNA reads TGTGCCAGCAGTCCTATGGGCAATCAGCCCCAGCATTTT. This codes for CASSPMGNQPQHF.

CDR3 DNA sequence: TGTGCCAGTAGTATAGGGGCGCCCAGGGGTTGGGCCAAAAACATTCAGTACTTC. Its protein is CASSIGAPRGWAKNIQYF. J is TRBJ2-4 and V is TRBV19; possible D gene TRBD1, 6 bases. CDR3 length equals 18 residues. The V end lost 1 base, the J end lost 1 base, and 17 bases lay between the germline ends. The germline V gene encodes CDR1 LNHDA and CDR2 SQIVND (reference sequence). The variable domain in full, completed from reference TRBV19 and TRBJ2-4, reads DGGITQSPKYLFRKEGQNVTLSCEQNLNHDAMYWYRQDPGQGLRLIYYSQIVNDFQKGDIAEGYSVSREKKESFPLTVTSAQKNPTAFYLCASSIGAPRGWAKNIQYFGAGTRLSVL.

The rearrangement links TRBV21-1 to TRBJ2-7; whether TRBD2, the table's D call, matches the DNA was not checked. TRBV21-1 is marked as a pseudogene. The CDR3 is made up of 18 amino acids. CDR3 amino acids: CASSRRTRGLAATYEQYV. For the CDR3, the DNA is TGTGCCAGCAGCCGTCGGACCAGGGGACTAGCGGCCACCTACGAGCAGTACGTC.

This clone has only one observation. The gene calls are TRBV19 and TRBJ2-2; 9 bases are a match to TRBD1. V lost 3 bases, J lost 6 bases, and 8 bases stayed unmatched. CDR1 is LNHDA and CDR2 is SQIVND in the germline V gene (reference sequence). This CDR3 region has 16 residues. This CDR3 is CASSIRTGAHPGELFF. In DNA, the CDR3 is TGTGCCAGTAGTATTAGGACAGGGGCCCATCCCGGGGAGCTGTTTTTT.

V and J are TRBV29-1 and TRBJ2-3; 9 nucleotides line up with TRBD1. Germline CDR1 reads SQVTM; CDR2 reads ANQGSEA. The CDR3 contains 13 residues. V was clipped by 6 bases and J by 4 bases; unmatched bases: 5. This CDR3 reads CSVRDREADTQYF. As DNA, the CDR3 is TGCAGCGTCCGGGACAGGGAGGCAGATACGCAGTATTTT.

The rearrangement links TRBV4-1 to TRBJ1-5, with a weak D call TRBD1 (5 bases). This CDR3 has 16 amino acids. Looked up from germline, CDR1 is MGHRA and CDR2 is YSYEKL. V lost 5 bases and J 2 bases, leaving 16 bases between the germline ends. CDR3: CASSSSSRGGNQPQHF. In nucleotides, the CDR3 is TGCGCCAGCAGCAGTAGTTCACGGGGGGGCAATCAGCCCCAGCATTTT.

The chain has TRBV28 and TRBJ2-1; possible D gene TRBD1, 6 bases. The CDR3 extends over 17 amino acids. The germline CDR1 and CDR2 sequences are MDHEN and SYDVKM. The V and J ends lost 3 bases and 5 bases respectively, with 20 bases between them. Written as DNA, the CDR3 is TGTGCCAGCAGTTTGGGTGGGGGCGAAAGACTTAACAATGAGCAGTTCTTC. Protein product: CASSLGGGERLNNEQFF.

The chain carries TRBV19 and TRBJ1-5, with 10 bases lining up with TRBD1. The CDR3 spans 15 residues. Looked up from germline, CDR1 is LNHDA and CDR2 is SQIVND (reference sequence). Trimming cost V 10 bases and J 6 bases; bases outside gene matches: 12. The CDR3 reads CAIGTGDPQFQPQHF. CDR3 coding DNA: TGTGCCATCGGGACAGGGGACCCCCAATTTCAGCCCCAGCATTTT.

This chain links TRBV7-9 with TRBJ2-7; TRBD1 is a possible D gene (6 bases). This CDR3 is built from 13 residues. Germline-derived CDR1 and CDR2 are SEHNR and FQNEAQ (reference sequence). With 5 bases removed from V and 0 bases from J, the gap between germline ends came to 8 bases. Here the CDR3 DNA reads TGTGCCAGCAGCCCGGACAGCTCCTACGAGCAGTACTTC. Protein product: CASSPDSSYEQYF. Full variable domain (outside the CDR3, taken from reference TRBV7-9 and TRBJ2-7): DTGVSQNPRHKITKRGQNVTFRCDPISEHNRLYWYRQTLGQGPEFLTYFQNEAQLEKSRLLSDRFSAERPKGSFSTLEIQRTEQGDSAMYLCASSPDSSYEQYFGPGTRLTVT.